Listed here are 30 T cell receptor beta chains from one sample, sequenced in a study of control samples from healthy donors and cancer patients. Generated by immunoSEQ multiplex PCR, the TCRdb table keeps only in-frame clones and is missing some. This sample has over 150,000 clones; roughly 94% occur once, and the top ten carry about 5.6%. Source material: blood. These receptors all come from a man between 40 and 49 years old in good health.

The chain links TRBV5-4 to TRBJ1-1; the D gene is possibly TRBD1 (5 bases). The germline V gene encodes CDR1 SGHNT and CDR2 YYREEE (reference sequence). Trimming cost V 4 bases and J 2 bases, with 18 bases left between them. This CDR3 is built from 16 residues. The CDR3 reads CASSLGSVGANTEAFF. Written as DNA, the CDR3 is TGTGCCAGCAGCCTGGGATCCGTTGGGGCCAACACTGAAGCTTTCTTT.

This chain joins TRBV28 and TRBJ1-2; weak D call: TRBD1 (5 bases). Trimming cost V 0 bases and J 0 bases, with 17 bases left between them. From germline, CDR1 is MDHEN and CDR2 SYDVKM. CDR3 length equals 18 residues. CDR3 DNA sequence: TGTGCCAGCAGTTTATGGGGGTTTGAGACAGAGTCTAACTATGGCTACACCTTC. Protein: CASSLWGFETESNYGYTF.

The rearrangement uses TRBV24-1 and TRBJ2-7; D is tentatively TRBD1 or TRBD2 (5 bases each). CDR1 is KGHDR, CDR2 SFDVKD, per germline. The CDR3 runs to 12 residues. Between the trimmed V and J ends, which lost 7 bases and 4 bases, there was a span of 10 bases. The CDR3 nucleotides are TGTGCCACCAGAATCAGGGAGTACGAGCAGTACTTC. Amino acids: CATRIREYEQYF.

The chain carries TRBV27 and TRBJ2-1; D is unresolved. Looked up from germline, CDR1 is MNHEY and CDR2 is SMNVEV (reference sequence). The CDR3 runs 15 residues. The ends were cut back, 8 bases at V and 5 bases at J, with 19 bases in the middle. The CDR3 sequence: CASGEAITVDNEQFF. CDR3 coding DNA: TGTGCCAGCGGGGAAGCCATTACTGTAGACAATGAGCAGTTCTTC.

The chain links TRBV24-1 to TRBJ1-2, with D possibly being TRBD1 (5 bases). The germline V gene encodes CDR1 KGHDR and CDR2 SFDVKD. There are 14 residues in the CDR3. Trimming removed 3 bases at V and 4 bases at J, with 11 bases between. The CDR3: CATSDAQGRYGYTF. CDR3 bases: TGTGCCACCAGTGATGCTCAGGGTCGCTATGGCTACACCTTC.

This CDR3 is CASSSKTGTGALPLHF. The CDR3 region has the DNA TGTGCCAGCAGTTCCAAAACCGGGACAGGGGCCTTACCCCTCCACTTT. The chain employs TRBV6-5 and TRBJ1-6, with 10 bases matching TRBD1. Germline V lookup: CDR1 MNHEY, CDR2 SVGAGI. With 4 bases clipped from V and 12 bases from J, the junction kept 12 bases outside the gene matches. The CDR3 sequence is 16 residues long.

This sequence joins TRBV12-3 or TRBV12-4 and TRBJ2-7; D not resolved. V was shortened by 2 bases and J by 2 bases, with 4 bases between the two germline ends. CDR3 length: 12 amino acids. CDR3 DNA sequence: TGTGCCAGCAGTTTAAGCGCCTACGAGCAGTACTTC. Its protein product is CASSLSAYEQYF.

The chain is built from TRBV2 and TRBJ2-7; D is possibly TRBD2 (6 bases). Germline V gives CDR1 SNHLY, CDR2 FYNNEI. Trimming took off 1 base at V and 4 bases at J, with 11 bases between the two ends. This CDR3 spans 14 amino acids. In DNA form, the CDR3 reads TGTGCCAGCAGTGAAGACGGGGGTAGATACGAGCAGTACTTC. This encodes CASSEDGGRYEQYF.

The genes are TRBV6-4 and TRBJ2-7; 7 positions match TRBD1. This CDR3 contains 16 residues. The V gene's germline CDR1 is MRHNA and CDR2 SNTAGT. V lost 6 bases, J lost 3 bases, and 14 bases stayed unmatched. CDR3 nucleotides: TGTGCCAGCAGGGCAGATCGACCGGGACAGCACTACGAGCAGTACTTC. Its protein is CASRADRPGQHYEQYF.

V gene TRBV6-5 combines with J gene TRBJ2-7; D may be TRBD1 (6 bases). This CDR3 comprises 14 residues. Trimming took off 0 bases at V and 5 bases at J, with 11 bases between the two ends. Germline CDR1 MNHEY, CDR2 SVGAGI. The DNA of the CDR3 is TGTGCCAGCAGTTACTCGTCCAGGGGCCACGAGCAGTACTTC. Protein sequence: CASSYSSRGHEQYF.

This clone appeared once. The gene calls are TRBV7-3 and TRBJ1-1; D unresolved. Germline lookup yields CDR1 SGHTA and CDR2 FQGTGA. There are 15 residues in the CDR3. With 5 bases removed from V and 5 bases from J, the gap between germline ends came to 18 bases. CDR3 nucleotide sequence: TGTGCCAGCAGCCCCAGGTCTTCGACGGGGACTGAAGCTTTCTTT. Its translation: CASSPRSSTGTEAFF. The whole variable domain, filled in from reference TRBV7-3 and TRBJ1-1, reads GAGVSQTPSNKVTEKGKYVELRCDPISGHTALYWYRQSLGQGPEFLIYFQGTGAADDSGLPNDRFFAVRPEGSVSTLKIQRTERGDSAVYLCASSPRSSTGTEAFFGQGTRLTVV.

The rearrangement uses TRBV9 and TRBJ1-2, with 10 bases that match TRBD1. V trimming: 6 bases; J trimming: 7 bases; junction bases outside the gene matches: 6. CDR1 SGDLS and CDR2 YYNGEE come from the germline V gene. The CDR3 has 13 amino acids. DNA for the CDR3: TGTGCCAGCAACGAGGGGACAGGGGCTGGCTACACCTTC. Its translation: CASNEGTGAGYTF.

J is TRBJ1-1 and V is TRBV7-9; D might be TRBD1 (5 bases). The CDR3 is made up of 14 amino acids. Germline V gives CDR1 SEHNR, CDR2 FQNEAQ (reference sequence). Trimming took 8 bases from V and 3 from J, leaving 16 bases between them. The chain's CDR3 is CASGSVLGDTEAFF. In DNA, the CDR3 is TGTGCCAGCGGTAGTGTGCTAGGGGACACTGAAGCTTTCTTT. Together with reference TRBV7-9 and TRBJ1-1, the CDR3 gives the full variable domain: DTGVSQNPRHKITKRGQNVTFRCDPISEHNRLYWYRQTLGQGPEFLTYFQNEAQLEKSRLLSDRFSAERPKGSFSTLEIQRTEQGDSAMYLCASGSVLGDTEAFFGQGTRLTVV.

The chain uses TRBV7-2 and TRBJ1-1; a possible D gene is TRBD1 (5 bases). Looked up from germline, CDR1 is SGHTA and CDR2 is FQGNSA. The CDR3 loop spans 15 amino acids. V shed 1 base and J shed 0 bases, with 9 bases lying between them. CDR3 bases: TGTGCCAGCAGCTTAGAGATGACAGTGAACACTGAAGCTTTCTTT. Its protein product is CASSLEMTVNTEAFF.

The chain carries TRBV6-5 and TRBJ2-3; TRBD2 is a possible D gene (6 bases). Per germline, CDR1 MNHEY and CDR2 SVGAGI. Trimming pared 6 bases from V and 3 bases from J, leaving 10 bases between. The CDR3 spans 13 residues. The CDR3 coding sequence is TGTGCCAGCAGAGGGACTTCTACAGATACGCAGTATTTT. It translates to CASRGTSTDTQYF.

The chain uses TRBV4-3 and TRBJ2-3; possibly TRBD2 for D (5 bases). The V end was cut by 5 bases, the J end by 6 bases, with 12 bases between. CDR1 is LGHNA and CDR2 is YSLEER in the germline V gene. The CDR3 totals 13 residues. The CDR3 coding sequence is TGCGCCAGCAGCTACGAGGGTCTGGATACGCAGTATTTT. Protein sequence: CASSYEGLDTQYF.

The count of this clone is one. V gene TRBV28 combines with J gene TRBJ1-6; the match to TRBD1 covers 8 bases. CDR3 size: 14 residues. J was trimmed by 9 bases and V by 3 bases; bases with no gene match: 4. Germline V gene lookup returns CDR1 MDHEN and CDR2 SYDVKM. CDR3 sequence (DNA): TGTGCCAGCAGTTTCAGGGGGCGGGCTTCACCCCTCCACTTT. This translates into CASSFRGRASPLHF. Full variable domain (remainder filled in from reference TRBV28 and TRBJ1-6): DVKVTQSSRYLVKRTGEKVFLECVQDMDHENMFWYRQDPGLGLRLIYFSYDVKMKEKGDIPEGYSVSREKKERFSLILESASTNQTSMYLCASSFRGRASPLHFGNGTRLTVT.

This clone was picked up one time. The rearrangement uses TRBV2 and TRBJ1-6; TRBD1 matches 10 bases. The CDR3 is made up of 16 amino acids. The V segment lost 6 bases and the J segment 6 bases; nucleotides outside the gene matches: 8. Germline CDR1 is SNHLY and CDR2 is FYNNEI. This chain's CDR3 is CASRTGGAGTNSPLHF. As DNA, the CDR3 is TGTGCCAGCAGGACAGGGGGCGCAGGGACTAATTCACCCCTCCACTTT.

The rearrangement links TRBV2 to TRBJ1-3; possibly TRBD1 for D (6 bases). Germline CDR1 SNHLY, CDR2 FYNNEI. V lost 8 bases and J lost 3, with 8 bases in between. The CDR3 totals 12 residues. The CDR3 loop is CASGTLGNTIYF. The CDR3 DNA is TGTGCCAGCGGGACACTTGGAAACACCATATATTTT.

V is TRBV14 and J is TRBJ2-1; D remains ambiguous. CDR1 SGHDN and CDR2 FVKESK come from the germline V gene. The CDR3 covers 13 residues. Trimming pared 5 bases from V and 7 bases from J, leaving 12 bases between. The CDR3 DNA reads as TGTGCCAGCAGCTTCCGGAGTAGGAATGAGCAGTTCTTC. Translating gives CASSFRSRNEQFF.

V and J are TRBV19 and TRBJ1-5, with a tentative D call TRBD1 (6 bases). CDR1 and CDR2 (germline): LNHDA, SQIVND (reference sequence). This CDR3 has 13 residues. Deletions cut 7 bases from V and 6 bases from J, with 13 bases between. The CDR3 coding sequence is TGTGCCAGTAATCAAGGGGGGGGTCAGCCCCAGCATTTT. This translates into CASNQGGGQPQHF. The full variable domain, in which reference TRBV19 and TRBJ1-5 provide the parts outside the CDR3, is DGGITQSPKYLFRKEGQNVTLSCEQNLNHDAMYWYRQDPGQGLRLIYYSQIVNDFQKGDIAEGYSVSREKKESFPLTVTSAQKNPTAFYLCASNQGGGQPQHFGDGTRLSIL.

The chain couples TRBV9 to TRBJ2-2; D uncertain. Trimming cost V 3 bases and J 5 bases, with 14 bases left between them. The CDR3 has 15 residues. Looked up from germline, CDR1 is SGDLS and CDR2 is YYNGEE. The CDR3 reads CASSARSDGTGELFF. The CDR3 nucleotides are TGTGCCAGCAGCGCTCGTAGTGATGGGACCGGGGAGCTGTTTTTT.

J is TRBJ2-1 and V is TRBV12-3 or TRBV12-4; the D call may be TRBD1 or TRBD2 (6 bases each). The CDR3 loop spans 13 amino acids. V lost 2 bases and J 10 bases, leaving 12 bases between the germline ends. The CDR3 region has the DNA TGTGCCAGCAGTTTACGGGGGCCCCAGGAGCAGTTCTTC. Translation: CASSLRGPQEQFF.

The rearrangement uses TRBV18 and TRBJ2-2; TRBD1 agrees at 8 bases. The CDR3 contains 19 residues. Germline V gene sequence: CDR1 KGHSH, CDR2 LQKENI. The V and J ends lost 2 bases and 2 bases, in that order; junction bases with no gene match: 13. Here the CDR3 reads CASSPSLGTGQLNTGELFF. CDR3 sequence (DNA): TGTGCCAGCTCACCAAGCCTAGGGACAGGCCAATTAAACACCGGGGAGCTGTTTTTT.

This chain links TRBV4-1 with TRBJ1-2, with D possibly matching TRBD1 (6 bases). The CDR3 totals 13 residues. V was cut by 0 bases and J by 8 bases, with 10 bases left in between. The germline CDR1 and CDR2 sequences are MGHRA and YSYEKL. CDR3 loop: CASSQEGGGGYTF. The CDR3 DNA follows: TGCGCCAGCAGCCAAGAGGGGGGCGGGGGCTACACCTTC.

V and J are TRBV6-5 and TRBJ1-2; perhaps TRBD1 as D (6 bases). Germline V CDR1 and CDR2: MNHEY, SVGAGI. The V end was cut by 7 bases, the J end by 5 bases, with 17 bases between. The CDR3 totals 14 residues. The CDR3 loop is CASKMGRGMYGYTF. The CDR3 DNA sequence: TGTGCCAGCAAAATGGGCAGGGGAATGTATGGCTACACCTTC.

This chain uses TRBV5-6 with TRBJ1-6; unclear D gene. Germline V lookup: CDR1 SGHDT, CDR2 YYEEEE. The CDR3 has 14 amino acids. V was cut by 0 bases and J by 8 bases, with 9 bases left in between. This CDR3 reads CASSLGYRHSPLHF. CDR3 nucleotide sequence: TGTGCCAGCAGCTTGGGTTACCGCCATTCACCCCTCCACTTT.

The chain employs TRBV5-1 and TRBJ2-5; 8 nucleotides line up with TRBD2. The junction had 5 bases not matched to a gene; V was cut back by 5 bases and J by 2 bases. The CDR3 contains 14 residues. In germline, CDR1 is SGHRS, CDR2 YFSETQ. In nucleotides, the CDR3 is TGCGCCAGCAGGGTAGCGGGGCCGCAAGAGACCCAGTACTTC. It yields the protein CASRVAGPQETQYF. Based on the CDR3 plus reference TRBV5-1 and TRBJ2-5, the full variable domain is KAGVTQTPRYLIKTRGQQVTLSCSPISGHRSVSWYQQTPGQGLQFLFEYFSETQRNKGNFPGRFSGRQFSNSRSEMNVSTLELGDSALYLCASRVAGPQETQYFGPGTRLLVL.

The chain joins TRBV28 to TRBJ2-6, with D uncertain. The germline V gene encodes CDR1 MDHEN and CDR2 SYDVKM. Trimming removed 5 bases at V and 0 bases at J, with 8 bases between. This CDR3 is 15 amino acids long. The DNA for the CDR3 is TGTGCCAGCAGTGTTGGAAGCTCTGGGGCCAACGTCCTGACTTTC. Amino acids: CASSVGSSGANVLTF.

The chain combines TRBV27 with TRBJ1-5, with D maybe TRBD1 (5 bases). Trimming stripped 7 bases from V and 1 base from J, with 14 bases between. Germline lookup yields CDR1 MNHEY and CDR2 SMNVEV (reference sequence). This CDR3 has 15 amino acids. For the CDR3, the DNA is TGTGCCAGCAAGTTGGGGGGAGAAAGCAATCAGCCCCAGCATTTT. Amino acids: CASKLGGESNQPQHF.